These 10 T cell receptor beta chains came from one sample sequenced in a study of early T cells in non-severe SARS-CoV-2 infection. Each CDR3 protein is one row after TCRdb ran MiXCR on the 5' RACE reads. The repertoire consists of around 77,000 distinct CDR3 sequences, with 5% occurring once and the leading ten covering under 7.5%. The material was whole blood, obtained at baseline. These TCRs come from an adult who was a healthcare worker with PCR-confirmed SARS-CoV-2 infection or an uninfected control (not recorded which).

This clonotype turned up a few times. The chain is built from TRBV29-1 and TRBJ2-1; TRBD2 matches at 8 bases. CDR3 length equals 14 residues. Looked up from germline, CDR1 is SQVTM and CDR2 is ANQGSEA. The V segment lost 4 bases and the J segment 2 bases; nucleotides outside the gene matches: 4. The CDR3 sequence: CSVGRTSPYNEQFF. The CDR3 nucleotides read TGCAGCGTTGGGAGGACTAGCCCCTACAATGAGCAGTTCTTC.

This clonotype was found a few times. The chain recombines TRBV19 with TRBJ2-1; a possible D gene is TRBD2 (6 bases). The CDR3 contains 13 residues. From germline, CDR1 is LNHDA and CDR2 SQIVND (reference sequence). Trimming took 6 bases from V and 8 from J, leaving 14 bases between them. CDR3 sequence: CASSDYGGHEQFF. For the CDR3, the DNA is TGTGCCAGTAGCGATTACGGGGGACATGAGCAGTTCTTC.

This clonotype was seen a handful of times. The chain combines TRBV5-4 with TRBJ2-1, with D uncertain. The CDR3 is 14 amino acids. The V end was cut by 6 bases, the J end by 4 bases, with 14 bases between. Germline loops: CDR1 SGHNT, CDR2 YYREEE (reference sequence). The CDR3: CASKYDPPYNEQFF. The DNA of the CDR3 is TGTGCCAGCAAATATGACCCACCGTACAATGAGCAGTTCTTC.

This clonotype has at least ten counts. This sequence joins TRBV7-3 and TRBJ2-1; tentatively, D is TRBD1 (6 bases). Germline V gene lookup returns CDR1 SGHTA and CDR2 FQGTGA. The CDR3 extends over 16 amino acids. V lost 4 bases and J lost 1, with 14 bases in between. CDR3 nucleotides: TGTGCCAGCAGCTCGTATACAGGGTCATCCTACAATGAGCAGTTCTTC. Encoded protein: CASSSYTGSSYNEQFF. Complete variable domain (other parts from reference TRBV7-3 and TRBJ2-1): GAGVSQTPSNKVTEKGKYVELRCDPISGHTALYWYRQSLGQGPEFLIYFQGTGAADDSGLPNDRFFAVRPEGSVSTLKIQRTERGDSAVYLCASSSYTGSSYNEQFFGPGTRLTVL.

This clonotype showed up many times. The chain joins TRBV12-3 or TRBV12-4 to TRBJ2-1, with D possibly matching TRBD1 (5 bases). The CDR3 has 12 residues. V was pared by 7 bases and J by 9 bases, with 13 bases between. CDR3 amino acids: CASTKGRAEQFF. The CDR3 nucleotides are TGTGCCAGCACCAAGGGCAGGGCTGAGCAGTTCTTC.

This clonotype has just a few counts. DNA of the CDR3: TGTGCCAGCAAGGGGGGCAGGGCGGGTCAGCCCCAGCATTTT. Its protein is CASKGGRAGQPQHF. The chain links TRBV28 to TRBJ1-5; maybe TRBD1 (6 bases). The germline CDR1 and CDR2 sequences are MDHEN and SYDVKM. V lost 7 bases and J lost 6, with 16 bases in between. The CDR3 has 14 residues. Full variable domain (rest looked up from reference TRBV28 and TRBJ1-5): DVKVTQSSRYLVKRTGEKVFLECVQDMDHENMFWYRQDPGLGLRLIYFSYDVKMKEKGDIPEGYSVSREKKERFSLILESASTNQTSMYLCASKGGRAGQPQHFGDGTRLSIL.

This clonotype was found a few times. V usage is TRBV5-1 and J usage is TRBJ1-1; 7 bases agree with TRBD1. V trimming: 4 bases; J trimming: 7 bases; junction bases outside the gene matches: 10. Germline V gives CDR1 SGHRS, CDR2 YFSETQ. This CDR3 spans 14 amino acids. The CDR3 nucleotides read TGCGCCAGCAGCCCTGAGACAGGGTGGGTTGAAGCTTTCTTT. This codes for CASSPETGWVEAFF.

This clonotype was seen at least ten times. The J gene is TRBJ1-2, the V gene TRBV5-6, with a tentative D call TRBD1 (6 bases). V lost 5 bases and J lost 0, with 14 bases in between. This CDR3 is 15 amino acids long. Germline loops: CDR1 SGHDT, CDR2 YYEEEE. CDR3 sequence: CASSTTGATNYGYTF. The CDR3 bases are TGTGCCAGCAGTACAACGGGGGCTACTAACTATGGCTACACCTTC.

There are many counts of this clonotype. The chain employs TRBV28 and TRBJ2-1; 10 nucleotides line up with TRBD2. This CDR3 region has 13 residues. J lost 4 bases, V lost 10 bases, and 4 bases had no gene match. The germline V gene encodes CDR1 MDHEN and CDR2 SYDVKM. In nucleotides, the CDR3 is TGTGCCACCGGACTAGCGGATTACAATGAGCAGTTCTTC. Amino acid sequence: CATGLADYNEQFF.

This clonotype was counted many times. The CDR3 coding sequence is TGTGCCAGCAGCTTAGTAGGCTCACCCCTCCACTTT. This gives the protein CASSLVGSPLHF. The chain carries TRBV7-2 and TRBJ1-6; D not certain. CDR3 length: 12 residues. V was pared by 1 base and J by 10 bases, with 5 bases between. Germline V gene sequence: CDR1 SGHTA, CDR2 FQGNSA.